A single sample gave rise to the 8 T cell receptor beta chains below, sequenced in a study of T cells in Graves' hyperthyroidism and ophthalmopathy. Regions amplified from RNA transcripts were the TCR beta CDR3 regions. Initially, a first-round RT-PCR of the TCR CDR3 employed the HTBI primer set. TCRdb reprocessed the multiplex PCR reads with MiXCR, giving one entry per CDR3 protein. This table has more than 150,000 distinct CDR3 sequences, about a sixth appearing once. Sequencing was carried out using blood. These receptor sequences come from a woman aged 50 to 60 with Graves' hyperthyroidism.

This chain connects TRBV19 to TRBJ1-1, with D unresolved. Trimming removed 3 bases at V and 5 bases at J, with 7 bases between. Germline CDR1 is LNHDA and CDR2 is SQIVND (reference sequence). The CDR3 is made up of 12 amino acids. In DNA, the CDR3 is TGTGCCAGTAGTATGCGGGAGACTGAAGCTTTCTTT. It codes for CASSMRETEAFF.

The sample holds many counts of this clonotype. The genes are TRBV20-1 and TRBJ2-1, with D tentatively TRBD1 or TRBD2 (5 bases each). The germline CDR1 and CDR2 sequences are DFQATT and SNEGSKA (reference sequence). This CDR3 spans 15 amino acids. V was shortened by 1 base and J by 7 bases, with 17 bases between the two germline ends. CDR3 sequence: CSARAQPGPGNEQFF. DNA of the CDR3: TGCAGTGCTAGAGCCCAACCGGGGCCAGGGAATGAGCAGTTCTTC.

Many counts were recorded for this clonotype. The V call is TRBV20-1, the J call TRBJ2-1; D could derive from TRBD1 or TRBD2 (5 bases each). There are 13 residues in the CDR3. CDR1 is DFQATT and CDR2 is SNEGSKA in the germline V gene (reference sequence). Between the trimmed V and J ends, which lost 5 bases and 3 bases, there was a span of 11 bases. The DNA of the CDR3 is TGCAGTGCTGCCGAGGGGAGCTACAATGAGCAGTTCTTC. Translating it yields CSAAEGSYNEQFF.

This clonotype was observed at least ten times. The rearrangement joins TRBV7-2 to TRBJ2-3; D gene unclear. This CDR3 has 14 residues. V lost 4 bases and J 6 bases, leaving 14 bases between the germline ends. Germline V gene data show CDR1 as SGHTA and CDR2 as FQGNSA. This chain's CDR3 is CASSWSGLRDTQYF. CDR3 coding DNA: TGTGCCAGCAGCTGGTCTGGCTTGCGGGATACGCAGTATTTT.

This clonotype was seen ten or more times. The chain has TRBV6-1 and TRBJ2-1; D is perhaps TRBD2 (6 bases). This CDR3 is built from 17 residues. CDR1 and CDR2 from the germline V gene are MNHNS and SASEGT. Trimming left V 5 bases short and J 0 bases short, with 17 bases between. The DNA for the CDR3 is TGTGCCAGCAGTTTGGGACTCCCAGTGAGCTCCTACAATGAGCAGTTCTTC. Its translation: CASSLGLPVSSYNEQFF.

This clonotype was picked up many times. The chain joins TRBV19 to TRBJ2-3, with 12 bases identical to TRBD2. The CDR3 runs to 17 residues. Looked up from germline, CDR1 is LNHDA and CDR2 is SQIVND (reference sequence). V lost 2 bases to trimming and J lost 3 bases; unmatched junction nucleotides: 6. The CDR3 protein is CASSIQLTSGGTDTQYF. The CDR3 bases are TGTGCCAGTAGTATACAACTTACTAGCGGGGGGACAGATACGCAGTATTTT.

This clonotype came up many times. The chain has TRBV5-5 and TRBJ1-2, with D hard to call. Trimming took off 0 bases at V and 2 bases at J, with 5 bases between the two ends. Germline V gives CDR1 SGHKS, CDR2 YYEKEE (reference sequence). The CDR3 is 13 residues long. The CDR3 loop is CASSLVGNYGYTF. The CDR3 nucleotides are TGTGCCAGCAGCTTGGTAGGGAACTATGGCTACACCTTC.

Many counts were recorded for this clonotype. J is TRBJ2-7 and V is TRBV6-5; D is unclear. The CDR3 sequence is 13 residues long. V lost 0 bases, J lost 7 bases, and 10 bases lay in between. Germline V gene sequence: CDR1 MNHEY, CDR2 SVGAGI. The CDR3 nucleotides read TGTGCCAGCAGTTACTCGGAGAAGAGTGAGCAGTACTTC. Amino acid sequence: CASSYSEKSEQYF.